A selection of T cell receptor beta chains follows, all from one sample in a study of esophageal squamous cell carcinoma under preoperative chemotherapy. TCRdb recomputed calls from the PCR reads with MiXCR, one row per CDR3 protein. The profile covers just over 30,000 distinct CDR3 sequences, with roughly 52% appearing a single time and around 12% taken by the ten largest. This material was acquired from a patient given preoperative chemotherapy. Receptors were obtained from a human donor with esophageal squamous cell carcinoma. The donor label of this sample is uncertain. Both conserved end residues are part of each CDR3. A D gene is named only where the DNA matches it firmly. Clone size is not always given. Where it is, it says once, few, many or a class for expanded clones.

abundance	v_gene	d_gene	j_gene	CDR3aa	CDR3nt
NA	TRBV6-1	NA	TRBJ2-5	CASNEGVPGADAQTF	TGTGCCAGCAATGAAGGGGTCCCCGGCGCGGACGCCCAGACTTTC
few	TRBV28	NA	TRBJ2-4	CASRSTENIQYF	TGTGCCAGCCGCTCTACCGAAAACATTCAGTACTTC
NA	TRBV7-6	NA	TRBJ2-1	CASSLDFVYNEQFF	TGTGCCAGCAGCTTAGATTTCGTCTACAATGAGCAGTTCTTC
NA	TRBV27	TRBD1	TRBJ1-1	CASSRPGTGVSAFF	TGTGCCAGCAGCCGTCCCGGGACAGGGGTCTCAGCTTTCTTT
NA	TRBV12-3/TRBV12-4	NA	TRBJ2-2	CASSPRSTGAQFF	TGTGCCAGCAGTCCGAGATCAACCGGGGCGCAGTTTTTT
NA	TRBV5-1	NA	TRBJ2-3	CASSLEFSDTQYF	TGCGCCAGCAGCTTGGAGTTTTCAGATACGCAGTATTTT
many	TRBV11-2	NA	TRBJ2-7	CASRGGGDGYEQYF	TGTGCCAGCAGGGGTGGAGGGGACGGCTACGAGCAGTACTTC
NA	TRBV27	NA	TRBJ2-1	CASRISSYNEQFF	TGTGCCAGTCGGATAAGCTCCTACAATGAGCAGTTCTTC
many	TRBV6-1	NA	TRBJ2-3	CASRWASGTDTQYF	TGTGCCAGCAGGTGGGCTAGCGGCACAGATACGCAGTATTTT
NA	TRBV7-9	NA	TRBJ2-2	CASSQSGGTANTGALFF	TGTGCCAGCAGTCAAAGTGGCGGGACTGCGAACACCGGTGCGCTGTTTTTT
NA	TRBV4-2	NA	TRBJ2-1	CASSQEDETNEQFF	TGTGCCAGCAGCCAAGAAGACGAAACCAATGAGCAGTTCTTC
NA	TRBV28	TRBD2	TRBJ2-5	CASSLWTSGREETQYF	TGTGCCAGCAGTCTGTGGACTAGCGGGAGGGAAGAGACCCAGTACTTC
once	TRBV7-6	NA	TRBJ2-5	CASSLDPPIGGRDKEIQYF	TGTGCCAGCAGCTTGGATCCGCCCATCGGCGGCCGTGACAAAGAGATCCAGTACTTC
many	TRBV19	NA	TRBJ2-1	CASSIGVGWGGEQFF	TGTGCCAGTAGTATAGGGGTTGGTTGGGGAGGTGAGCAGTTCTTC
NA	TRBV7-2	TRBD2	TRBJ2-1	CASSSRTSGRVYEQFF	TGTGCCAGCAGCTCACGGACTAGCGGGAGGGTCTACGAGCAGTTCTTC
NA	TRBV7-6	TRBD2	TRBJ2-4	CASGLGARIAGGAQNIQYF	TGTGCCAGCGGCTTGGGTGCGCGGATCGCGGGGGGAGCCCAAAACATCCAGTACTTC
NA	TRBV7-3	NA	TRBJ2-3	CASSSSGRGPDTQYF	TGTGCCAGCAGCTCCAGCGGGCGGGGACCAGATACCCAGTATTTT
NA	TRBV20-1	NA	TRBJ2-7	CSARPRGSHYEQYF	TGCAGTGCTAGGCCAAGGGGGAGCCATTACGAGCAGTACTTC
NA	TRBV10-3	TRBD2	TRBJ2-3	CPSRESGSGAKNTQYF	TGTCCCAGCCGTGAGTCGGGGAGCGGGGCCAAAAATACGCAGTATTTT
NA	TRBV4-1	NA	TRBJ2-2	CASSQDNYGELFF	TGCGCCAGCAGCCAAGACAACTATGGGGAGCTGTTTTTT
NA	TRBV11-2	NA	TRBJ2-4	CARGYGARPQETQYF	TGTGCCAGGGGGTATGGGGCTCGCCCCCAAGAGACGCAGTACTTC
many	TRBV10-2	NA	TRBJ2-5	CASSERTVQETQYF	TGCGCCAGCAGTGAACGGACAGTCCAAGAGACCCAGTACTTC
few	TRBV5-8	NA	TRBJ1-2	CASSLRTNYGYTF	TGTGCCAGCAGCTTGAGAACTAACTATGGCTACACCTTC
once	TRBV7-2	TRBD2	TRBJ2-3	CASSSGGGSTDTQYF	TGTGCCAGCAGCTCGGGGGGGGGAAGCACAGACACGCAGTATTTT
NA	TRBV7-6	NA	TRBJ2-5	CASSLDAPIRGRAKDTQYF	TGTGCCAGCAGCTTGGATGCGCCCATCCGGGGGCGAGCCAAAGACACCCAGTACTTC
few	TRBV24-1	NA	TRBJ2-3	CATNGGSTDTQYF	TGTGCCACCAATGGCGGGAGCACAGATACGCAGTATTTT
NA	TRBV7-6	NA	TRBJ2-3	CARGPRGCPQETQYF	TGTGCCAGGGGCCCTAGGGGATGCCCCCAAGAGACGCAGTATTTT